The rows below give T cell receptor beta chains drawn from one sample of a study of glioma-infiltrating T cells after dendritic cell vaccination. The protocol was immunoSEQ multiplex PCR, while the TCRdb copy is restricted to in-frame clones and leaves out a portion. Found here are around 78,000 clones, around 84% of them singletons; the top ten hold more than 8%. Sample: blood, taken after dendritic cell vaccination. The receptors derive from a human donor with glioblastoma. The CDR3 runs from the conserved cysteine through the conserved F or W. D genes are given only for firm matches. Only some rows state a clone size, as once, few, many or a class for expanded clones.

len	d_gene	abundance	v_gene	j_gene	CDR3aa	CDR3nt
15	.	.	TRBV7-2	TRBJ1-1	CASSLDGGKITEAFF	TGTGCCAGCAGCTTAGATGGGGGGAAAATCACTGAAGCTTTCTTT
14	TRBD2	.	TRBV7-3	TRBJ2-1	CASSLGPSGRQQFF	TGTGCCAGCAGCTTAGGGCCTAGCGGGAGGCAGCAGTTCTTC
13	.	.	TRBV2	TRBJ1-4	CASSGRDFEKLFF	TGTGCCAGCAGTGGCAGGGATTTTGAAAAACTGTTTTTT
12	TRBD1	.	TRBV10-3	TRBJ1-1	CAISGDSPEAFF	TGTGCCATCAGTGGGGACAGCCCTGAAGCTTTCTTT
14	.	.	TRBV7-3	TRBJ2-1	CASSLLGAGDEQFF	TGTGCCAGCAGCTTATTAGGAGCGGGTGATGAGCAGTTCTTC
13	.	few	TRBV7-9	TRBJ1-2	CASIDARGYGYTF	TGTGCCAGCATCGACGCCAGGGGCTATGGCTACACCTTC
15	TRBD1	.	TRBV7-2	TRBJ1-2	CASSLPGQEFYGYTF	TGTGCCAGCAGCTTACCGGGACAGGAGTTCTATGGCTACACCTTC
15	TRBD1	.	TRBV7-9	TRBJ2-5	CASSLTGGVGETQYF	TGTGCCAGCAGCCTCACAGGGGGCGTGGGAGAGACCCAGTACTTC
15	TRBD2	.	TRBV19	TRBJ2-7	CASQPGGPIEYEQYF	TGTGCCAGTCAACCGGGGGGTCCCATTGAGTACGAGCAGTACTTC
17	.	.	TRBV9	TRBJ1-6	CASSQRQAMNKNSPLHF	TGTGCCAGCAGCCAGCGACAGGCAATGAACAAGAATTCACCCCTCCACTTT
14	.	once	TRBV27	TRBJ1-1	CASSYGRGNTEAFF	TGTGCCAGCAGTTACGGGAGAGGGAACACTGAAGCTTTCTTT
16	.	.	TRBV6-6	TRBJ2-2	CASTGSSGENTGELFF	TGTGCCAGCACCGGAAGCTCCGGGGAGAACACCGGGGAGCTGTTTTTT
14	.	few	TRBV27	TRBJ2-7	CASSLTGTSYEQYF	TGTGCCAGCAGTTTAACAGGGACCTCCTACGAGCAGTACTTC
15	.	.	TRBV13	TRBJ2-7	CASSLQGTSSYEQYF	TGTGCCAGCAGCTTACAGGGGACGAGCTCCTACGAGCAGTACTTC
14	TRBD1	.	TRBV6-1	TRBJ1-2	CASIPRTGVSGYTF	TGTGCCAGCATCCCAAGGACAGGGGTTTCGGGCTACACCTTC
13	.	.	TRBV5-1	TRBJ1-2	CASSELANYGYTF	TGCGCCAGCAGTGAGTTAGCTAACTATGGCTACACCTTC
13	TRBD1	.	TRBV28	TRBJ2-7	CASSLGQNYEQYF	TGTGCCAGCAGTTTGGGACAGAACTACGAGCAGTACTTC
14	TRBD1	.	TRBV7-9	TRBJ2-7	CASSSGQGRYEQYF	TGTGCCAGCAGCTCGGGACAGGGACGCTACGAGCAGTACTTC
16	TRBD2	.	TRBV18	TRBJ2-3	CASSPSAAGSTDTQYF	TGTGCCAGCTCACCATCGGCAGCGGGGAGCACAGATACGCAGTATTTT
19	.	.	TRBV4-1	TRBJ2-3	CASSQDEVVGATSTDTQYF	TGCGCCAGCAGCCAAGATGAGGTAGTAGGAGCGACTAGCACAGATACGCAGTATTTT
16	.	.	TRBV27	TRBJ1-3	CASSLSSVSSGNTIYF	TGTGCCAGCAGTTTATCGTCGGTTTCCTCTGGAAACACCATATATTTT
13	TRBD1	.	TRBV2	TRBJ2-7	CASRVEGAREQYF	TGTGCCAGCAGAGTAGAGGGGGCGCGGGAGCAGTACTTC
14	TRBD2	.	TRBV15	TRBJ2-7	CATSRGGVAYEQYF	TGTGCCACCAGCAGGGGGGGGGTGGCCTACGAGCAGTACTTC
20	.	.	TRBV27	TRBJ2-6	CASSLWSTGKALSGANVLTF	TGTGCCAGCAGTTTATGGTCAACAGGAAAAGCCCTCTCTGGGGCCAACGTCCTGACTTTC
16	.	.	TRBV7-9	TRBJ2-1	CASSLEAEGIGRQQFF	TGTGCCAGCAGCTTAGAAGCGGAGGGCATCGGCCGTCAGCAGTTCTTC
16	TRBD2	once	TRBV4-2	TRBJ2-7	CASSQAPLAGASEQYF	TGTGCCAGCAGCCAAGCTCCCCTAGCGGGAGCCTCCGAGCAGTACTTC
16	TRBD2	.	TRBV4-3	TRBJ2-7	CASSQGLAGGRFEQYF	TGCGCCAGCAGCCAAGGACTAGCGGGGGGGCGGTTCGAGCAGTACTTC
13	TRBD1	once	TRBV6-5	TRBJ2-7	CEQTGQVTYEQYF	TGTGAACAGACGGGACAGGTGACTTACGAGCAGTACTTC
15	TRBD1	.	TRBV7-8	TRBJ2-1	CASSPDRGNYNEQFF	TGTGCCAGCAGCCCGGACAGGGGGAACTACAATGAGCAGTTCTTC
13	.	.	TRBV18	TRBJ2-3	CASSPSTADTQYF	TGTGCCAGCTCACCCTCAACGGCAGATACGCAGTATTTT
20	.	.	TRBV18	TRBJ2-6	CASSPRVPGDDISGANVLTF	TGTGCCAGCTCACCACGTGTCCCAGGGGACGATATCTCTGGGGCCAACGTCCTGACTTTC
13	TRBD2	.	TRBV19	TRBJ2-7	CASSIGEGYEQYF	TGTGCCAGTAGTATAGGGGAGGGGTACGAGCAGTACTTC
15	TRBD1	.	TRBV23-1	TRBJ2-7	CASSPEGQVSYEQYF	TGCGCCAGCAGCCCTGAGGGACAGGTCTCCTACGAGCAGTACTTC
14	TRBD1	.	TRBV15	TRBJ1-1	CATSRDTGVTEAFF	TGTGCCACCAGCAGAGATACAGGGGTAACTGAAGCTTTCTTT
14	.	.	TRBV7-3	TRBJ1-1	CASSLGGRANGAFF	TGTGCCAGCAGCCTAGGTGGGCGGGCTAACGGGGCTTTCTTT
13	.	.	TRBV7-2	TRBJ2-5	CASSRYSQETQYF	TGTGCCAGCTCCCGGTACAGCCAAGAGACCCAGTACTTC
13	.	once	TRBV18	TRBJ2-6	CASGRGGANVLTF	TGTGCCAGCGGCAGAGGTGGGGCCAACGTCCTGACTTTC
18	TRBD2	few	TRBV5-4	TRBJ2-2	CASSPRATGLAGGRELFF	TGTGCCAGCAGTCCGAGGGCTACAGGACTAGCGGGGGGCCGGGAGCTGTTTTTT
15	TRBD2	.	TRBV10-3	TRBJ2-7	CAITAATPRGNEQYF	TGTGCCATCACTGCGGCGACCCCGCGGGGGAACGAGCAGTACTTC
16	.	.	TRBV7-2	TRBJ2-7	CASSFRARDGVGEQYF	TGTGCCAGCAGCTTCAGGGCGCGGGATGGGGTCGGGGAGCAGTACTTC
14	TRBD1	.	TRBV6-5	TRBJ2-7	CASSHTGTAYEQYF	TGTGCCAGCAGCCACACCGGGACAGCCTACGAGCAGTACTTC
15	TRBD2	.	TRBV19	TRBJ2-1	CARLIIAGVKNEQFF	TGTGCCAGACTGATTATAGCGGGAGTAAAGAATGAGCAGTTCTTC
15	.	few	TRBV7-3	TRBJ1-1	CASSLRPAGSTEAFF	TGTGCCAGCAGCTTACGTCCGGCGGGTTCCACTGAAGCTTTCTTT
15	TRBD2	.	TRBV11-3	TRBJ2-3	CASSQLAGSTDTQYF	TGTGCCAGCAGCCAACTAGCGGGCAGCACAGATACGCAGTATTTT
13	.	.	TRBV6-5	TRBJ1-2	CASSYSRTGGYTF	TGTGCCAGCAGTTACTCGAGAACGGGTGGCTACACCTTC